This T cell receptor (beta chain) came from a study of robustness of blood B and T cell sequencing (dated by TCRdb to 2016 to 2019). General notes on the study: The study aimed to determine how much peripheral blood is needed to reliably characterize an individual's TCRbeta and IgG repertoires. Each of the approximately 9 independently drawn blood samples had its TCRbeta and IgG repertoires measured. As technical replicates, two replicate TCRbeta cDNA libraries were prepared from one shared RNA pool derived from a single 10 ml draw.

The library came from PCR. Sequenced using an Illumina MiSeq. cDNA was made using SMARTScribe reverse transcriptase and a 5' template-switch oligo that added a universal priming site. A 12-nucleotide random unique molecular identifier (UMI) was carried by the template-switch oligo, and each cDNA molecule was tagged with this UMI. During reverse transcription, TCRbeta transcripts were targeted using chain-specific reverse primers. Uracil DNA glycosylase treatment was used to remove residual template-switch adapters, and a Qiagen MinElute kit was used to purify the cDNA. For the first PCR, around 21 cycles were run with KAPA HiFi HotStart ReadyMix and step-out primers, split across four 50 ul reactions. First-round PCR products were gel-purified before further amplification. Illumina Nextera adapters were attached in a second roughly 8-cycle PCR, after which libraries were purified and pooled. A 50-nucleotide 5' read captured the UMI barcode for each TCRbeta molecule. The authors processed their data as follows. Using the MIGEC toolkit, reads were grouped by UMI into consensus reads. PEAR was used to merge forward and reverse consensus reads into final reads. Identical UMI-sequence pairs shared across libraries were treated as cross-sample contamination and removed by a custom decontamination script. MIGMAP, a wrapper around IgBLAST, was used to carry out V(D)J assignment and CDR3 extraction. TCR clonotypes were defined by identical V gene, J gene and CDR3 amino acid sequence; CDR1 and CDR2 were not sequenced. TCRdb ran its own pipeline on the public reads, namely fastp trimming at Q25 and MiXCR clone calling, and kept in-frame beta chains. Under each unique CDR3 protein, matching rows form one entry showing the most common genes and DNA. TCRdb assigned the V and J calls; the authors' analysis was not used. The sample data list approximately 3,500 distinct CDR3 sequences, and roughly half of these were observed just once. More than 20% of the sample belongs to the ten largest clones.

Turning to this clonotype: Its antigen is currently not known. No much larger clonotype is one base removed from it; base qualities were not supplied.

Broader findings and caveats from the paper: When 3 or 4 tubes (roughly 28-40 ml blood) were combined, saturation was approached in coverage of the top 10,000 TCRbeta clonotypes. When technical replicate libraries were compared, nearly 95% of the top 10,000 TCRbeta clonotypes in one library also turned up in the other. Evidence of cross-contamination, likely from batch processing, showed up in one pair of TCRbeta libraries, so the UMI-sequence pairs shared by that pair of libraries were removed. No improvement in the overlap of rare TCRbeta clonotypes was observed when tubes were pooled, implying that much larger blood volumes would be needed for rare TCRbeta clonotypes to be captured. Immediate fractionation was required for EDTA tubes, so the use of EDTA tubes in multi-site collections was limited. TCRbeta rarefaction curves did not fully plateau, suggesting under-sequencing or many low-abundance clonotypes. Every single 10 ml sample contained the 1,000 most abundant TCRbeta clonotypes from the pooled draws.

TCRbeta repertoires were measured from mRNA instead of genomic DNA, an approach that captures expressed receptors. Buffy coat leukocytes were collected into Trizol, and RNA was extracted with the Direct-zol RNA MiniPrep Plus kit without cell sorting. To separate plasma, buffy coat and red blood cells, EDTA blood tubes were immediately centrifuged at 4 degrees C. CDR1 LNHNV and CDR2 YYDKDF were looked up in the germline V gene (reference sequence). There are 13 amino acids in the CDR3, from cysteine to phenylalanine inclusive. The DNA shown is the 39-base CDR3, in frame from base 1. The trim is 0 bases for V and 10 bases for J, with a gap of 13 bases between the germline ends.

Sample: peripheral blood. In this chain, TRBV15 is recombined with TRBJ2-7; the D region possibly corresponds to TRBD1 (6 bases align). This sequence was found in a human donor in good health. CDR3 protein: CATSREQGQPQYF. In nucleotide form, the sequence is TGTGCCACCAGCAGAGAACAGGGCCAACCCCAGTACTTC.